Sequencing of this TCR beta chain was carried out in a study of OX40 agonist ivuxolimab in advanced cancers. Across the study: It was ivuxolimab, an agonistic anti-OX40 (CD134) antibody, that patients were treated with. A partial response was reached by three patients: one with hepatocellular carcinoma and two with cutaneous melanoma. At 0.01 to 10 mg/kg, ivuxolimab was administered intravenously to patients every 2 weeks.

Points from the study as a whole: Both CD4+ and CD8+ T cell populations in blood had undergone clonal expansion by week 6 at 0.1 to 3.0 mg/kg.

The assay was immunoSEQ multiplex PCR, and TCRdb's table has in-frame clones only and misses some. Of about 33,000 clones listed, roughly 90% are singletons. Turning to this clone: Its specificity is unknown.

Trimming pared 0 bases from V and 0 bases from J, leaving 1 base between. Germline CDR1 and CDR2: SGHRS and YFSETQ. The CDR3 has 14 residues. The source is an adult with an advanced solid tumor such as melanoma, head and neck, liver or kidney cancer. Sequencing was performed on CD4+ or CD8+ T cells sorted from blood, taken in a trial of the OX40 agonist ivuxolimab. The chain carries TRBV5-1 and TRBJ2-6; the D is unclear. The CDR3 DNA reads TGCGCCAGCAGCTTGGACTCTGGGGCCAACGTCCTGACTTTC. Its translation: CASSLDSGANVLTF.